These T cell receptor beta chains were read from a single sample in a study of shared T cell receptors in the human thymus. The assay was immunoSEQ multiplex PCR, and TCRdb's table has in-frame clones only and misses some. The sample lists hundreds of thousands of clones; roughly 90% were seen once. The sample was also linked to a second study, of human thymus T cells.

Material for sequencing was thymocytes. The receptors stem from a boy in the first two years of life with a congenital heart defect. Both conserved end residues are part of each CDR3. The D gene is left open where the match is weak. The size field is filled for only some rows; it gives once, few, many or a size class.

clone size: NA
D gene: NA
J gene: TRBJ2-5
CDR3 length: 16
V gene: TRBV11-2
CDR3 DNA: TGTGCCAGCAGCTTAATGGAGGCAACCCCTAAAGAGACCCAGTACTTC
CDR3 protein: CASSLMEATPKETQYF

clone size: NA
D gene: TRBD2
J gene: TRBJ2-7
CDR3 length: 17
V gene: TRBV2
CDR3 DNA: TGTGCCAGCAGTGTTAAAAGGACTAGCGGGAGCTCCTACGAGCAGTACTTC
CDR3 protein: CASSVKRTSGSSYEQYF

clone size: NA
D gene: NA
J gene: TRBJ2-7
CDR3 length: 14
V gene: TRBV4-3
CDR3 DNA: TGCGCCAGCAGCCAAGTGACTTCGCCCGGCGAGCAGTACTTC
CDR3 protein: CASSQVTSPGEQYF

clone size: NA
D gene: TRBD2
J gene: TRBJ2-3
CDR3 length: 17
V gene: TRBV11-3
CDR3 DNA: TGTGCCAGCAGCTTAGGACGAGCGGGAGGAGGGACAGATACGCAGTATTTT
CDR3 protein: CASSLGRAGGGTDTQYF

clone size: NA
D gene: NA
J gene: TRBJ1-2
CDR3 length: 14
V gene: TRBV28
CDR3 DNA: TGTGCCAGCAGTTCGCCGAGTTACTCGGGAGGCTACACCTTC
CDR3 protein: CASSSPSYSGGYTF

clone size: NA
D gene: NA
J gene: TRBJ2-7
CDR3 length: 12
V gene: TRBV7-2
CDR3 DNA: TGTGCCAGCAGCTCCCCGAAGGGGGAGCAGTACTTC
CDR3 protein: CASSSPKGEQYF

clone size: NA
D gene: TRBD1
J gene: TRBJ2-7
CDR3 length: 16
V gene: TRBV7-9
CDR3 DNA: TGTGCCAGCAGCCCCCGGGACAGGGGGCCTCCCTACGAGCAGTACTTC
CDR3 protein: CASSPRDRGPPYEQYF

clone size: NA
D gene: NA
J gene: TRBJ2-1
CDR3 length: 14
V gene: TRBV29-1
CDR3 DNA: TGCAGCGTTGGGGACGGGAGTACCTACAATGAGCAGTTCTTC
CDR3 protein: CSVGDGSTYNEQFF

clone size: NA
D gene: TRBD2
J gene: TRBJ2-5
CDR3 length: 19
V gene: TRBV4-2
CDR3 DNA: TGTGCCAGCAGCCAAGATCGATCGGGACTAGCGGGAGGGTTAGAGACCCAGTACTTC
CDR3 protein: CASSQDRSGLAGGLETQYF

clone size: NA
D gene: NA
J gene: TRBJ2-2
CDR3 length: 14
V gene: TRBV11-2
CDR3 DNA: TGTGCCAGCAGCTTGACTAGTATCACCGGGGAGCTGTTTTTT
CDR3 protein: CASSLTSITGELFF

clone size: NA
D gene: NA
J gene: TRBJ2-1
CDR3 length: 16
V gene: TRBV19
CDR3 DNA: TGTGCCAGTAGTATCCCAGGACTCGAAGCCTACAATGAGCAGTTCTTC
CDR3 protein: CASSIPGLEAYNEQFF

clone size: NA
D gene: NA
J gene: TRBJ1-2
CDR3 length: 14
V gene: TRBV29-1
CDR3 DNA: TGCAGCGTTGCAGCGGGCCCCAGGGCAGGGAGCTACACCTTC
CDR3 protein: CSVAAGPRAGSYTF

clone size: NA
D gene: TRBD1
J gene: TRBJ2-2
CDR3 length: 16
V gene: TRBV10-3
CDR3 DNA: TGTGCCATCAGCCTTTCGACAGGGAAGAGGACCGGGGAGCTGTTTTTT
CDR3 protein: CAISLSTGKRTGELFF

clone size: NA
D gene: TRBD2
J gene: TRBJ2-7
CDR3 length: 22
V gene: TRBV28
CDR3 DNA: TGTGCCAGCAGTGGATGGCGACTAGCGGGACCAAAACCGACACGGGGGTCCTACGAGCAGTACTTC
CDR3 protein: CASSGWRLAGPKPTRGSYEQYF

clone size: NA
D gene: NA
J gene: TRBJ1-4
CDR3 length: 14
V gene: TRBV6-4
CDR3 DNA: TGTGCCAGCCGAGGGCAGGGGCGGGTTGAAAAACTGTTTTTT
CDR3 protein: CASRGQGRVEKLFF

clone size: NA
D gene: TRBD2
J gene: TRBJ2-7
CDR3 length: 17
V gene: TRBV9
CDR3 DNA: TGTGCCAGCAGCGTGGGACTAGCGGGAGGCCCGGCCTACGAGCAGTACTTC
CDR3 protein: CASSVGLAGGPAYEQYF

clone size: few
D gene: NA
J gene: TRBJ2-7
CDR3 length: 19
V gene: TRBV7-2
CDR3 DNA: TGTGCCAGCAGCTTAGGTCTAATTCCGGACGGAGGTGGGTCCTACGAGCAGTACTTC
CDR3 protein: CASSLGLIPDGGGSYEQYF

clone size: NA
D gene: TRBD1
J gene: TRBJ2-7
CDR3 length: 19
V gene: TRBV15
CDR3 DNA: TGTGCCACCAGCAGAGGGATCCCGGGACAGGGATCAGCACGATACGAGCAGTACTTC
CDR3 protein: CATSRGIPGQGSARYEQYF

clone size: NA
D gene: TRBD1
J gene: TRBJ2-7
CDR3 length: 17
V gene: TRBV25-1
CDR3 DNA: TGTGCCAGCAGTGAAGGGGGCTCCGGGACAGAGCTCTACGAGCAGTACTTC
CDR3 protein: CASSEGGSGTELYEQYF

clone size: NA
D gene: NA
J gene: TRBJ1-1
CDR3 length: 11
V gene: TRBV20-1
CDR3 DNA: TGCAGTGCTAGGAGGGCCGGTGGAGCTTTCTTT
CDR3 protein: CSARRAGGAFF

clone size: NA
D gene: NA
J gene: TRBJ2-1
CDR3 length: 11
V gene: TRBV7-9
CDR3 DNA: TGTGCCAGCAGCTTAACATGTGAGCAGTTCTTC
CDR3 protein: CASSLTCEQFF

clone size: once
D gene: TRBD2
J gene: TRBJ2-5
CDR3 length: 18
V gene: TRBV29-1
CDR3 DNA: TGCAGCGTTGGTCGGGGGACTAGCGGAGAGGGGCCCCAAGAGACCCAGTACTTC
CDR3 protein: CSVGRGTSGEGPQETQYF

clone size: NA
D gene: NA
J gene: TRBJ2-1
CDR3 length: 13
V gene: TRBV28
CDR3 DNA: TGTGCCAGCAGTCCAGGGCTGTACAATGAGCAGTTCTTC
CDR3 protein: CASSPGLYNEQFF

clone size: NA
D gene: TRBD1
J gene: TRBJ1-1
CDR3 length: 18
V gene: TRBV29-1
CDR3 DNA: TGCAGCGTTGAGTACTCTCGGGACAGGGTTACCATGAACACTGAAGCTTTCTTT
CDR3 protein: CSVEYSRDRVTMNTEAFF

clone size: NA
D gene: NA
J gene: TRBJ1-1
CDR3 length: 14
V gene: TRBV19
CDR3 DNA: TGTGCCAGTAGTATCCGACAGACGAACACTGAAGCTTTCTTT
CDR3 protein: CASSIRQTNTEAFF

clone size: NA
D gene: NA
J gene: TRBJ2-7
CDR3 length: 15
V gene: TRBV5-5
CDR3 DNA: TGTGCCAGCAGCTTGGCGGCGCAGGGTAATAACGAGCAGTACTTC
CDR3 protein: CASSLAAQGNNEQYF

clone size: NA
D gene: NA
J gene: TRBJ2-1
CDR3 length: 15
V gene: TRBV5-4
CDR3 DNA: TGTGCCAGCAGCTCCCGACTAGGAGGTAGAGATGAGCAGTTCTTC
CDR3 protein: CASSSRLGGRDEQFF

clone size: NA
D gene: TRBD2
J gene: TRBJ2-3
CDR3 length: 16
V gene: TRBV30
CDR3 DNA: TGTGCCTGGAGTCTAGCGGGAGGGCCGGGCACAGATACGCAGTATTTT
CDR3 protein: CAWSLAGGPGTDTQYF

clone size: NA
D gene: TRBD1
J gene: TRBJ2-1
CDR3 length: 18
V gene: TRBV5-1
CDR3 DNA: TGCGCCAGCAGCTTGGAAGGGTCGGGACAGCCCCCCTACAATGAGCAGTTCTTC
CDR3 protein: CASSLEGSGQPPYNEQFF

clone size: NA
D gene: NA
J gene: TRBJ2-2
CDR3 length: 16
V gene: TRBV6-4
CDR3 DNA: TGTGCCAGCAGTAGGACTGGGTATCCGAACACCGGGGAGCTGTTTTTT
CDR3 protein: CASSRTGYPNTGELFF

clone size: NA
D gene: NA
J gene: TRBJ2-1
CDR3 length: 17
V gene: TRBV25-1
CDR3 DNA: TGTGCCAGCAGTGAATTTGGAGGGAAGAGGGGAAAGGATGAGCAGTTCTTC
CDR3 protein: CASSEFGGKRGKDEQFF

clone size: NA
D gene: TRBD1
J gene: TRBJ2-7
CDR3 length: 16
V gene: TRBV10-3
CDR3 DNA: TGTGCCATCAGTGAGAGGTATACAGGGGGCTCCTACGAGCAGTACTTC
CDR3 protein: CAISERYTGGSYEQYF